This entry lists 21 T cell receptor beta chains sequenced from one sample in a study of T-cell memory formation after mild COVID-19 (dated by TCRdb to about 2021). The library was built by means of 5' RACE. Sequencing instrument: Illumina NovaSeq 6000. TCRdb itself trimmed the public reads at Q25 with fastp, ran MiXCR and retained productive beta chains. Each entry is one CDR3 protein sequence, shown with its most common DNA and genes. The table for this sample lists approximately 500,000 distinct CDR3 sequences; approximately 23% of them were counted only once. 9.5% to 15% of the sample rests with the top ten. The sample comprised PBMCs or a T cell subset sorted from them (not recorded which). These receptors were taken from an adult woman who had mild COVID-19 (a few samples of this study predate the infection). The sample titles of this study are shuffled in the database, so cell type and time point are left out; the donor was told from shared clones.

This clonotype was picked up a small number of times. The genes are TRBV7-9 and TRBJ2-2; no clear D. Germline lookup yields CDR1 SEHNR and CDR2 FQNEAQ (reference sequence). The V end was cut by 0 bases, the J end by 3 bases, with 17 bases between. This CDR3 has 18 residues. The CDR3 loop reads CASSLAQMGQVDTGELFF. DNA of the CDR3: TGTGCCAGCAGCTTAGCGCAAATGGGTCAGGTTGACACCGGGGAGCTGTTTTTT.

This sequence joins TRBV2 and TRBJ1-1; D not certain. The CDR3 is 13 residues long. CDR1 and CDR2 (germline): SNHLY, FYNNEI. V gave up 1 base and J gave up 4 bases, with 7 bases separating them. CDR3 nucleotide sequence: TGTGCCAGCAGTGAAGAGGGTACCACTGAAGCTTTCTTT. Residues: CASSEEGTTEAFF. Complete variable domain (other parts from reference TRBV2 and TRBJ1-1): EPEVTQTPSHQVTQMGQEVILRCVPISNHLYFYWYRQILGQKVEFLVSFYNNEISEKSEIFDDQFSVERPDGSNFTLKIRSTKLEDSAMYFCASSEEGTTEAFFGQGTRLTVV.

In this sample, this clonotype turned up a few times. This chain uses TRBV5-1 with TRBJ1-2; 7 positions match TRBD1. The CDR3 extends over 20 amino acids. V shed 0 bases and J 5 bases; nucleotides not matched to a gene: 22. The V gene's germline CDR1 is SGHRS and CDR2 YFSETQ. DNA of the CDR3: TGCGCCAGCAGCTTGGAAGGGGGCGACCGACTCCTCGGTAGGGGGTATGGCTACACCTTC. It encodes CASSLEGGDRLLGRGYGYTF. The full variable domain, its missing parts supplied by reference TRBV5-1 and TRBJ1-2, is KAGVTQTPRYLIKTRGQQVTLSCSPISGHRSVSWYQQTPGQGLQFLFEYFSETQRNKGNFPGRFSGRQFSNSRSEMNVSTLELGDSALYLCASSLEGGDRLLGRGYGYTFGSGTRLTVV.

In DNA form, the CDR3 reads TGTGCCATCATGGTAGCGGGGGGGAACAATGAGCAGTTCTTC. Translating gives CAIMVAGGNNEQFF. J is TRBJ2-1 and V is TRBV10-3, with TRBD2 matching over 11 bases. Germline-derived CDR1 and CDR2 are ENHRY and SYGVKD. The CDR3 has 14 amino acids. V shed 7 bases and J 5 bases; nucleotides not matched to a gene: 4.

For the CDR3, the DNA is TGCAGTGCCGGGGGACTAGCGGGAATCTACGAGCAGTACTTC. Amino acid sequence: CSAGGLAGIYEQYF. The rearrangement links TRBV20-1 to TRBJ2-7, with 13 bases aligning to TRBD2. The CDR3 loop spans 14 amino acids. Germline lookup yields CDR1 DFQATT and CDR2 SNEGSKA (reference sequence). Losses at the gene ends were 6 bases for V and 3 bases for J; bases not matched to a gene: 5.

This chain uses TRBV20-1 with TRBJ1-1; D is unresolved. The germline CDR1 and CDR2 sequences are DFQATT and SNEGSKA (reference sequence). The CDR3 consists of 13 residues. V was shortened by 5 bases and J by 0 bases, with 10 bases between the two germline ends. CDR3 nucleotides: TGCAGTGCTGCCCCGGTGATGAACACTGAAGCTTTCTTT. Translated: CSAAPVMNTEAFF.

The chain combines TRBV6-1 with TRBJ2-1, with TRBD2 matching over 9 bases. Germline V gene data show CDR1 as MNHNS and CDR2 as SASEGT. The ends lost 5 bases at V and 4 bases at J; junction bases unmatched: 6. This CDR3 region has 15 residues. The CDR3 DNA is TGTGCCAGCAGTTCCCGGACTAGCGTTTACAATGAGCAGTTCTTC. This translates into CASSSRTSVYNEQFF.

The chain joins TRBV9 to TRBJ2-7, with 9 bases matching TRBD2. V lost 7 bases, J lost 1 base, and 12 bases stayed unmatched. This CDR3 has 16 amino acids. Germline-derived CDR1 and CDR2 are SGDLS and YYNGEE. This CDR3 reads CASRYLSGRYSYEQYF. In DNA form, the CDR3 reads TGTGCCAGCCGGTATCTCAGCGGGAGGTATTCCTACGAGCAGTACTTC.

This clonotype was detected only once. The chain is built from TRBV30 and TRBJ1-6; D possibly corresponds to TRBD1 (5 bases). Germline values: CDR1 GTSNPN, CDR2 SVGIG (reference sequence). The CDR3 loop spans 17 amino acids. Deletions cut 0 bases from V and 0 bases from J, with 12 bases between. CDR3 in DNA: TGTGCCTGGAGTGTACGAGGGGTGAGCTCCTATAATTCACCCCTCCACTTT. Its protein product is CAWSVRGVSSYNSPLHF.

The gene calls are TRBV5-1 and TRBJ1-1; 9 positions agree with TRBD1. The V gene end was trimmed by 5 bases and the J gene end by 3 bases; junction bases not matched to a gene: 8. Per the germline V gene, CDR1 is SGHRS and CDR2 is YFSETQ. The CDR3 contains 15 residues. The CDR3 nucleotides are TGCGCCAGCAGGACCTACAGGGGGCGGGACACTGAAGCTTTCTTT. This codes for CASRTYRGRDTEAFF. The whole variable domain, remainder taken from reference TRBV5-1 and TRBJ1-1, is KAGVTQTPRYLIKTRGQQVTLSCSPISGHRSVSWYQQTPGQGLQFLFEYFSETQRNKGNFPGRFSGRQFSNSRSEMNVSTLELGDSALYLCASRTYRGRDTEAFFGQGTRLTVV.

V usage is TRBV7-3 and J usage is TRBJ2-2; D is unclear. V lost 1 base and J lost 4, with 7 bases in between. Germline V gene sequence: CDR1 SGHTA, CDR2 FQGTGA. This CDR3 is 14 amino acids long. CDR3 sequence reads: CASSLSPSTGELFF. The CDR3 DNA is TGTGCCAGCAGCTTAAGTCCAAGCACCGGGGAGCTGTTTTTT. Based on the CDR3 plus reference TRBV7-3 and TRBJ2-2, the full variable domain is GAGVSQTPSNKVTEKGKYVELRCDPISGHTALYWYRQSLGQGPEFLIYFQGTGAADDSGLPNDRFFAVRPEGSVSTLKIQRTERGDSAVYLCASSLSPSTGELFFGEGSRLTVL.

CDR3 nucleotides: TGCAGCGTTGAAGATCTTCTGGGGGAGCGACACAATGAGCAGTTCTTC. Translation gives CSVEDLLGERHNEQFF. The chain joins TRBV29-1 to TRBJ2-1; D is perhaps TRBD1 or TRBD2 (5 bases each). The V gene's germline CDR1 is SQVTM and CDR2 ANQGSEA. The CDR3 has 16 amino acids. V dropped 0 bases and J dropped 5 bases, with 17 bases sitting between them.

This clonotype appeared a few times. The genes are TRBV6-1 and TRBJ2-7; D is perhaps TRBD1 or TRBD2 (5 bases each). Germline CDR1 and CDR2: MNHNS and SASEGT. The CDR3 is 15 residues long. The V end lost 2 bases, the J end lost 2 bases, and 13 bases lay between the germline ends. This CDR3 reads CASSESTGTTYEQYF. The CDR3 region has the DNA TGTGCCAGCAGTGAATCTACCGGGACGACCTACGAGCAGTACTTC.

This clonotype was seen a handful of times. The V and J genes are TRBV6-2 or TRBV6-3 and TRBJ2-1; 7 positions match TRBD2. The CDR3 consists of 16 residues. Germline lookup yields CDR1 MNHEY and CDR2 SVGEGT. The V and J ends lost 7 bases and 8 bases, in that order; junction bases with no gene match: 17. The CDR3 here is CASTNPVSGRPDEQFF. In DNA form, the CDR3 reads TGTGCCAGCACCAACCCGGTTAGCGGGCGTCCAGATGAGCAGTTCTTC.

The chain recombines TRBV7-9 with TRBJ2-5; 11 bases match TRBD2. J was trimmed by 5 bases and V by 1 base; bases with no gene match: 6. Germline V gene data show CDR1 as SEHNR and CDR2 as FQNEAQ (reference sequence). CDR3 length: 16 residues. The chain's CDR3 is CASSLGLAGLGETQYF. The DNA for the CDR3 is TGTGCCAGCAGCTTAGGACTAGCGGGGCTCGGGGAGACCCAGTACTTC.

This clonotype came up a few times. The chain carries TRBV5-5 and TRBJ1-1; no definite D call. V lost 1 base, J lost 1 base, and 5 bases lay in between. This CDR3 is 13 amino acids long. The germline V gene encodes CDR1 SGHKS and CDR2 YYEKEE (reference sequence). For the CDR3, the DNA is TGTGCCAGCAGCTTGTATGAGAACACTGAAGCTTTCTTT. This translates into CASSLYENTEAFF.

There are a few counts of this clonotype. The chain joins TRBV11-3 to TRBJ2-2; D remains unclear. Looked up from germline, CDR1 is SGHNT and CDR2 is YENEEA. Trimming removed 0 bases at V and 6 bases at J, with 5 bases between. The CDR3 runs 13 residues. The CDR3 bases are TGTGCCAGCAGCTTAGATGCGGCCGGGGAGCTGTTTTTT. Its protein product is CASSLDAAGELFF. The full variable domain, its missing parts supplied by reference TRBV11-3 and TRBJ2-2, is EAGVVQSPRYKIIEKKQPVAFWCNPISGHNTLYWYLQNLGQGPELLIRYENEEAVDDSQLPKDRFSAERLKGVDSTLKIQPAELGDSAVYLCASSLDAAGELFFGEGSRLTVL.

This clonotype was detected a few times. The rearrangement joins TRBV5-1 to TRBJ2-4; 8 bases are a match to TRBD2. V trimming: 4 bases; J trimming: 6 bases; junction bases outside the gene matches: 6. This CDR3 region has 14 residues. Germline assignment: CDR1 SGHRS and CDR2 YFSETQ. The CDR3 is CASSPGGQGNIQYF. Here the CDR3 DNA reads TGCGCCAGCAGCCCGGGAGGGCAGGGAAACATTCAGTACTTC. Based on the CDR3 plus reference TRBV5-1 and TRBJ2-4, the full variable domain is KAGVTQTPRYLIKTRGQQVTLSCSPISGHRSVSWYQQTPGQGLQFLFEYFSETQRNKGNFPGRFSGRQFSNSRSEMNVSTLELGDSALYLCASSPGGQGNIQYFGAGTRLSVL.

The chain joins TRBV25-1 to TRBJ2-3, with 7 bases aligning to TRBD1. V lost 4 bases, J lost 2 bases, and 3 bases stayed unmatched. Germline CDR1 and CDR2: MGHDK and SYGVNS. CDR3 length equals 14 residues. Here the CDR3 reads CASSGQGYTDTQYF. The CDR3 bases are TGTGCCAGCAGTGGACAGGGTTACACAGATACGCAGTATTTT.

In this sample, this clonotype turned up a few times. The CDR3 region has the DNA TGTGCCAGCAGTTACGGTTGGGTGGGAGCCACTGAAGCTTTCTTT. This translates into CASSYGWVGATEAFF. This sequence joins TRBV6-5 and TRBJ1-1; D gene uncertain. The CDR3 loop spans 15 amino acids. The germline CDR1 and CDR2 sequences are MNHEY and SVGAGI. Trimming took 2 bases from V and 4 from J, leaving 14 bases between them.

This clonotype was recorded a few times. Here the CDR3 DNA reads TGTGCCAGCAGCCAAGGCAGGGCGACTAGCTCCAAAGATACGCAGTATTTT. Amino acid sequence: CASSQGRATSSKDTQYF. The rearrangement links TRBV3-1 to TRBJ2-3; 7 bases map to TRBD2. The V and J ends lost 1 base and 5 bases, in that order; junction bases with no gene match: 12. There are 17 residues in the CDR3. Germline CDR1 reads LGHDT; CDR2 reads YNNKEL (reference sequence).